One T cell receptor (beta chain) is described in this entry. Trimming cost V 4 bases and J 3 bases, with 13 bases left between them. Germline V gives CDR1 SQVTM, CDR2 ANQGSEA. The CDR3 runs to 13 residues. The sample originates from a study of CD8+ T cells in alopecia areata. After isolation, RNA underwent reverse transcription to generate cDNA as the sequencing template. Clones were sequenced by immunoSEQ multiplex PCR, and TCRdb holds only the in-frame ones, with some missing. The sample consists of about 130,000 clones, approximately 48% of them appearing once. The sequencing used CD8+ T cells sorted from blood, collected at week 0. This TCR derives from a human donor with alopecia areata. The rearrangement joins TRBV29-1 to TRBJ2-7; weak D call: TRBD1 (5 bases). The DNA for the CDR3 is TGCAGCGTTGTCACAGGAGACCACTACGAGCAGTACTTC. It translates to CSVVTGDHYEQYF.